Shown below are 10 T cell receptor beta chains from a single sample sequenced in a study of blood T cell repertoires in COVID-19 (TCRdb year 2020). Receptor amplification or capture employed the immunoSEQ multiplex PCR assay. TCRdb mirrors the immuneACCESS table, restricted to in-frame sequences. Some clones are absent from its copies; in checked studies, under half trace to an unresolved V gene, and the reason for the others is unknown. The sample records roughly 54,000 clones, approximately 90% of which are singletons. 3.9% of the sample comes from the top ten. The source material was peripheral blood. Receptor source: a middle-aged man with acute or convalescent COVID-19.

The V gene is TRBV4-3, the J gene TRBJ2-2, with a possible D match to TRBD2 (5 bases). This CDR3 comprises 16 residues. The ends were cut back, 3 bases at V and 0 bases at J, with 11 bases in the middle. CDR1 and CDR2 from the germline V gene are LGHNA and YSLEER. The CDR3 DNA follows: TGCGCCAGCAGCCACCTAGGGAGCGCGAACACCGGGGAGCTGTTTTTT. Its translation: CASSHLGSANTGELFF.

The V call is TRBV5-1, the J call TRBJ2-7; 11 bases align to TRBD1. Germline V CDR1 and CDR2: SGHRS, YFSETQ. The CDR3 extends over 15 amino acids. The V segment lost 4 bases and the J segment 3 bases; nucleotides outside the gene matches: 6. The DNA for the CDR3 is TGCGCCAGCAGCCGCGCCGGGACAGGGGGCTACGAGCAGTACTTC. This gives the protein CASSRAGTGGYEQYF.

This chain uses TRBV19 with TRBJ2-2, with 12 bases matching TRBD2. The CDR3 extends over 19 amino acids. With V trimmed by 2 bases and J by 4 bases, 11 bases remained unmatched. Germline V CDR1 and CDR2: LNHDA, SQIVND (reference sequence). CDR3 residues: CASSIRGRLAGVGTGELFF. The CDR3 DNA reads TGTGCCAGTAGTATAAGAGGGCGACTAGCGGGAGTTGGCACCGGGGAGCTGTTTTTT.

The chain is built from TRBV18 and TRBJ1-1; D might be TRBD1 (5 bases). Trimming cost V 0 bases and J 6 bases, with 11 bases left between them. Germline assignment: CDR1 KGHSH and CDR2 LQKENI. The CDR3 runs to 14 residues. The CDR3 sequence: CASSPPGQIPEAFF. The DNA of the CDR3 is TGTGCCAGCTCACCACCGGGGCAGATCCCTGAAGCTTTCTTT.

The chain couples TRBV5-1 to TRBJ1-1; the D is unclear. Trimming removed 0 bases at V and 6 bases at J, with 12 bases between. This CDR3 is built from 14 residues. Germline CDR1 is SGHRS and CDR2 is YFSETQ. The CDR3 sequence: CASSLAQTGAEAFF. The CDR3 DNA reads TGCGCCAGCAGCTTGGCCCAGACCGGGGCTGAAGCTTTCTTT.

The chain has TRBV6-2 or TRBV6-3 and TRBJ1-5; D unclear. V lost 4 bases and J lost 8, with 9 bases in between. The length of the CDR3 is 12 residues. Germline-derived CDR1 and CDR2 are MNHEY and SVGEGT. The CDR3 here is CASSSPGKPQHF. The CDR3 DNA follows: TGTGCCAGCAGTTCCCCCGGGAAGCCCCAGCATTTT.

The gene calls are TRBV5-1 and TRBJ2-1; 8 nucleotides agree with TRBD2. Germline V gene data show CDR1 as SGHRS and CDR2 as YFSETQ. J gave up 4 bases and V 3 bases, and 15 bases lay outside the gene matches. There are 18 residues in the CDR3. The CDR3 DNA is TGCGCCAGCAGCTCCTTAGCGGGGTGGGACCCGGAATACAATGAGCAGTTCTTC. This codes for CASSSLAGWDPEYNEQFF.

This clone has only one observation. This rearrangement joins TRBV5-8 to TRBJ2-3, with TRBD1 as a possible D gene (5 bases). CDR3 length equals 14 residues. Germline V gene lookup returns CDR1 SGHTS and CDR2 YDEGEE. The germline V and J ends were trimmed by 1 base and 4 bases, with 10 bases remaining between them. CDR3 bases: TGTGCCAGCAGCTTGAGGGTAGGGGCAGATACGCAGTATTTT. It specifies CASSLRVGADTQYF.

The chain joins TRBV6-2 or TRBV6-3 to TRBJ2-7; tentative D call: TRBD1 (6 bases). The CDR3 is 12 residues long. Trimming removed 2 bases at V and 5 bases at J, with 7 bases between. CDR1 and CDR2 (germline): MNHEY, SVGEGT. For the CDR3, the DNA is TGTGCCAGCAGTTACGGGGACAACGAGCAGTACTTC. Translating it yields CASSYGDNEQYF.

The rearrangement joins TRBV29-1 to TRBJ1-2, with 9 bases that match TRBD1. Trimming cost V 3 bases and J 0 bases; bases outside gene matches: 5. Germline values: CDR1 SQVTM, CDR2 ANQGSEA. This CDR3 comprises 15 residues. This CDR3 is CSVERRDRANYGYTF. The CDR3 DNA follows: TGCAGCGTTGAGAGAAGGGACAGGGCTAACTATGGCTACACCTTC.